The sequence of this T cell receptor (beta chain) was determined in a study of T cells in Graves' hyperthyroidism and ophthalmopathy. The study excluded patients with uncontrolled infection, other autoimmune disease, pregnancy or lactation. Trimming cost V 5 bases and J 7 bases; bases outside gene matches: 21. Germline CDR1 reads SEHNR; CDR2 reads FQNEAQ (reference sequence). This CDR3 comprises 18 residues. As to this clonotype: Its antigen is unidentified.

The study, taken as a whole, reports: Researchers found most expanded thyroid clonotypes above 0.001 in blood as well.

Template material for amplifying TCR beta CDR3 regions consisted of RNA transcripts. The HTBI set primed first-round TCR CDR3 RT-PCR. MiXCR, run by TCRdb on the multiplex PCR reads, gives a single entry per CDR3 protein. The sample consists of hundreds of thousands of distinct CDR3 sequences, 12% to 15% of them appearing once. The material sequenced was blood. This sequence joins TRBV7-9 and TRBJ2-7; 9 positions match TRBD2. The clonotype was recovered from a woman aged 40 to 49 with Graves' hyperthyroidism. The CDR3, as DNA: TGTGCCAGCAGCCCCCCGTCGGCGGGAGGGCCCCGCCGAAGGGAGCAGTACTTC. Protein product: CASSPPSAGGPRRREQYF.